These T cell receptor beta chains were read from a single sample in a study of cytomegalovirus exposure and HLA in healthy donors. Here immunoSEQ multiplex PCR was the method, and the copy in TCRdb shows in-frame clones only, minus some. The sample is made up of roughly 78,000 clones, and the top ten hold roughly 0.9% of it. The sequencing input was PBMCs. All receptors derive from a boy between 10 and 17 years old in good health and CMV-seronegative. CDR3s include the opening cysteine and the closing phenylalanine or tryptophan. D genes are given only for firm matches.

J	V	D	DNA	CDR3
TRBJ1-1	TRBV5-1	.	TGCGCCAGCAGCTTGGAATTTCCAAATGAAGCTTTCTTT	CASSLEFPNEAFF
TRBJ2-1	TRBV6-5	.	TGTGCCAGCAGCCACTTGGCGGATGACAATGAGCAGTTCTTC	CASSHLADDNEQFF
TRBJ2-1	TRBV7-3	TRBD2	TGTGCCAGCAGCTTACTCCCCAGCGGGAGTAGGGGTGAGCAGTTCTTC	CASSLLPSGSRGEQFF
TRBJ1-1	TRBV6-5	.	TGTGCCAGCAGGAGACAGGCGATGAACACTGAAGCTTTCTTT	CASRRQAMNTEAFF
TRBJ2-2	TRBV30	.	TGTGCCTGGAGCCCAGGGCTTTTCGCCACCGGGGAGCTGTTTTTT	CAWSPGLFATGELFF
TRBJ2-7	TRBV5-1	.	TGCGCCAGCAGCCCCGGACGGGGGTCCTACGAGCAGTACTTC	CASSPGRGSYEQYF
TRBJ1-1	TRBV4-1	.	TGCGCCAGCAGCCAAGTTGGGCGCATCGACACTGAAGCTTTCTTT	CASSQVGRIDTEAFF
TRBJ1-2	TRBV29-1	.	TGCAGCGTTGAGAGCGGTAAAACTGGGGATGGCTACACCTTC	CSVESGKTGDGYTF
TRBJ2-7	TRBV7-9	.	TGTGCCAGCAGCTTAATTAGCTACGAGCAGTACTTC	CASSLISYEQYF
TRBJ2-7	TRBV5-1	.	TGCGCCAGCAGCTTGAACTCAGGGAACGACGTCGAGCAGTACTTC	CASSLNSGNDVEQYF
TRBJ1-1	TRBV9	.	TGTGCCAGCAGCGTAGTTTCCGGGAGTGAAGCTTTCTTT	CASSVVSGSEAFF